This T cell receptor (beta chain) was found in a study of blood T cell repertoires in COVID-19. Overall study: There were acute and convalescent COVID-19 samples, and they came from the United States, Italy and Spain. The cDNA or gDNA used as material had been derived from T cells, B-cell-depleted T cells, or PBMCs.

Original methodology: Reference gene primer amplification gave nucleated cell count estimates. Produced via immunoSEQ multiplex PCR; TCRdb's table is partial and in-frame only. V and J calls plus clone size are reproduced from that table; the DNA served to infer D and trimming. This sample has hundreds of thousands of clones, with 82% found just once. Germline CDR1 is MGHDK and CDR2 is SYGVNS. The junction had 3 bases not matched to a gene; V was cut back by 5 bases and J by 7 bases. The CDR3 covers 14 residues. Sequencing was carried out using peripheral blood. The receptor's source is a woman in her 70s with acute or convalescent COVID-19. The V gene is TRBV25-1, the J gene TRBJ1-6, with 9 positions matching TRBD1. The CDR3 here is CASSLGTGNSPLHF. CDR3 nucleotide sequence: TGTGCCAGCAGTTTGGGGACAGGGAATTCACCCCTCCACTTT.